The entry below describes one T cell receptor beta chain. Its recognized antigen is unknown. Base qualities were left out, and no much larger clone turns up one base away. The High Capacity cDNA Reverse Transcription Kit was used to reverse transcribe all of the isolated RNA, meaning that expressed TCRB transcripts were what got sequenced. Deep immunoSEQ sequencing was applied to naive, central memory and regulatory T cell samples, giving an average of approximately 3.8 million total reads per sample. Sorted cells were lysed in RLT buffer and RNA was extracted with DNase-treated RNeasy Micro or Mini kits, depending on cell number. Each cell subset was processed separately to prevent cross-contamination, with patient and healthy donor samples processed together. Using the immunoSEQ multiplex PCR, TCRB sequences were amplified from cDNA into 87-bp fragments spanning the CDR3 region. Sequencing of the amplicons was done on the Illumina HiSeq platform. In the source study's methods: PCR bias was computationally corrected using synthetic template baselines, reads within Hamming distance 2 were collapsed, and singletons that could not be merged were discarded. By aligning reads against IMGT, V, D and J genes, CDR3 length, and insertions or deletions at six rearrangement sites were assigned. Clonotype counts were normalized to sorted cell number within each subset before computing true diversity and Gini coefficients with the tcR R package. Repertoire sharing was quantified using the overlap coefficient calculated on TCRB nucleotide sequences. TCRdb re-hosts the immuneACCESS table, in-frame sequences only. Its copies lack some clones; in the studies checked, an unresolved V gene accounts for under half of them, and the cause for the rest is not known. That table is the source of V, J and clone size, and D and trimming were worked out from the DNA. This sample comprises roughly 350,000 clones, over 8.5% of them detected only once. The ten largest account for about 0.6% of the sample.

These data originate in a study of beta chain features in type 1 diabetes (dated by TCRdb to 2016 to 2019). For the study in its entirety: Patients and healthy donors did not differ in mean age, gender distribution, total cell number or subset yield. The study compared TCRB repertoires of sorted circulating CD4+ T cell subsets between recently diagnosed type 1 diabetes patients and matched healthy donors. Whereas all 30 or so donors provided naive and central memory subsets, regulatory and stem cell-like memory subsets were isolated from just 8 patients and about 8 healthy donors. A total of 100 million to 110 million sorted cells were examined across all samples, and a strong correlation was observed between cell number per subset and RNA yield.

The CDR3 runs 18 residues from the cysteine to the phenylalanine. The DNA shown is the 54-base CDR3, in frame from base 1. Via the germline V gene, CDR1 is SGHTA and CDR2 FQGTGA. Clipping removes 2 bases from V and 1 base from J, with 11 as the unmatched junction base count. From each donor, a single peripheral blood sample of around 0.12 L on average was drawn into heparinised tubes. A BD FACSAria II was used to sort naive, central memory, regulatory and stem cell-like memory CD4+ T cells with a panel that included CD45RO, CCR7, CD25, CD127, CD95 and CD27. All sorted populations exceeded 95% purity. PBMCs were isolated right away by Lymphoprep density gradient centrifugation and were stained directly, without culture. So that batch effects would be minimized, each experiment stained and sorted samples in pairs, pairing one healthy donor with one patient. Results the study describes overall, beyond this receptor: In all four CD4+ subsets, TCRB CDR3 length was moderately but significantly shorter in type 1 diabetes patients. Because cDNA was sequenced instead of genomic DNA, activated cells with high expression could be over-represented, although the groups did not differ in activation or CD3 levels. Only small numbers of individuals were included in the HLA sub-analyses, which left unresolved whether HLA type had any influence on TCRB rearrangement. The naive, central memory and regulatory TCRB repertoires appeared to resemble one another more closely among patients than among healthy donors. PCR may preferentially amplify shorter templates, but because patient and control samples were amplified and corrected together, any resulting skew would affect both groups equally. At VDJ recombination sites, type 1 diabetes patients had fewer insertions and more deleted nucleotides, which implies abnormalities in thymic rearrangement.

Recombination joined TRBV7-3 with TRBJ2-1, and TRBD1 matches 7 of the central bases. Sequencing was done on a sample of central memory CD4+ T cells from blood. The sequence came from a man in his thirties or forties with type 1 diabetes. DNA sequence: TGTGCCAGCAGCTTAGATCAAGGGGGCTCGGGATCCTACAATGAGCAGTTCTTC. The encoded protein is CASSLDQGGSGSYNEQFF.